Given below is one TCR beta chain in context. Antigen: not known. The table came from immunoSEQ multiplex PCR; TCRdb's copy has only in-frame clones and leaves some out. The profile covers around 70,000 clones, with almost 90% appearing a single time and 4.5% to 5% taken by the ten largest. This sample was included in a study of PD-L1 blockade in urothelial cancer. Points from the study as a whole: When measured at 3 weeks, tumor-associated blood clones expanded more in durable-benefit patients.

Germline V gene sequence: CDR1 SQVTM, CDR2 ANQGSEA. The CDR3 extends over 14 amino acids. Germline trimming cut 3 bases from V and 6 bases from J; bases unmatched to any gene: 5. Documented time point: pretreatment peripheral blood. The starting material was PBMCs, obtained around atezolizumab (anti-PD-L1) treatment. This chain uses TRBV29-1 with TRBJ1-2, with TRBD1 matching 12 bases. The source is an older man with urothelial cancer. In DNA form, the CDR3 reads TGCAGCGTTGACCGGGACAGGGGGCGGGATGGCTACACCTTC. It specifies CSVDRDRGRDGYTF.